A selection of T cell receptor beta chains follows, all from one sample in a study of OX40 agonist ivuxolimab in advanced cancers. TCRdb's table, derived via immunoSEQ multiplex PCR, lists solely in-frame clones and lacks some. Seen here are 20,000 to 30,000 clones, 83% observed once, and the top ten hold more than 6.5%. This specimen was CD4+ or CD8+ T cells sorted from blood, taken in a trial of the OX40 agonist ivuxolimab. These receptors all stem from an adult with an advanced solid tumor such as melanoma, head and neck, liver or kidney cancer. CDR3s include the opening cysteine and the closing phenylalanine or tryptophan. D genes are given only for firm matches. Clone sizes are given selectively: once, few, many, or a class where the clone is expanded.

D	J	V	size	DNA	CDR3
-	TRBJ2-6	TRBV27	-	TGTGCCAGCAGTTCGGCCCGCCCGCCCCTGGTGCCCTCTGGGGCCAACGTCCTGACTTTC	CASSSARPPLVPSGANVLTF
TRBD1	TRBJ1-5	TRBV15	-	TGTGCCACCAGCAGAGAATCCGCAGGGGGCTTTCAGCCCCAGCATTTT	CATSRESAGGFQPQHF
TRBD1	TRBJ1-2	TRBV7-3	-	TGTGCCAGCAGCTCCGGGGTAGGACAGGGTCCCTTTGCCTTC	CASSSGVGQGPFAF
-	TRBJ2-2	TRBV7-2	-	TGTGCCAGCGGCTCTCGGCCGAACACCGGGGAGCTGTTTTTT	CASGSRPNTGELFF
-	TRBJ1-5	TRBV9	-	TGTGCCAGCAGCGCCCGGGACGGACCATCGCCCCAGCATTTT	CASSARDGPSPQHF
TRBD1	TRBJ1-6	TRBV7-9	-	TGTGCCAGCAGCTTAGGAGACAGGGGATTTAGGTCCCTCCACTTT	CASSLGDRGFRSLHF
TRBD2	TRBJ2-3	TRBV9	-	TGTGCCAGCAGCGTGGCGGGGGGCGGCACAGATACGCAGTATTTT	CASSVAGGGTDTQYF
TRBD1	TRBJ1-1	TRBV12-5	-	TGTGCTAGTGGTTTGCCGGGACAGATGAACACTGAAGCTTTCTTT	CASGLPGQMNTEAFF
-	TRBJ1-1	TRBV5-1	-	TGCGCCAGCAGCTTAGCGACAGTAGGACATAAGAACACTGAAGCTTTCTTT	CASSLATVGHKNTEAFF
-	TRBJ2-3	TRBV9	once	TGTGCCAGCAGCCTCACCGGGGGCGCAGATACGCAGTATTTT	CASSLTGGADTQYF